One and the same sample provided the 27 T cell receptor beta chains below, sequenced in a study of identical twins. TCRdb ran MiXCR on the 5' RACE reads and lists one entry per CDR3 protein. The sample carries some 560,000 distinct CDR3 sequences, 9% to 10% recorded once. Separately, the same data were catalogued under a study of yellow fever vaccine responses in identical twins.

Sequencing used PBMCs. These TCRs come from a woman aged 18-29 years in good health.

This chain uses TRBV14 with TRBJ2-6; D unresolved. Germline V lookup: CDR1 SGHDN, CDR2 FVKESK. V dropped 2 bases and J dropped 1 base, with 6 bases sitting between them. This CDR3 is built from 15 residues. Here the CDR3 DNA reads TGTGCCAGCAGCCAACTAGGATCTGGGGCCAACGTCCTGACTTTC. Protein: CASSQLGSGANVLTF.

The rearrangement links TRBV10-3 to TRBJ1-5; TRBD1 aligns across 7 bases. The length of the CDR3 is 15 residues. The V gene's germline CDR1 is ENHRY and CDR2 SYGVKD. V dropped 6 bases and J dropped 5; count of bases not matched to a gene: 10. The CDR3 DNA sequence: TGTGCCATCAGCCGGGGACAGACTTCCGATCAGCCCCAGCATTTT. It codes for CAISRGQTSDQPQHF.

The rearrangement uses TRBV4-3 and TRBJ2-7; 10 bases fit TRBD1. Trimming at V came to 1 base and at J to 3 bases, leaving 3 bases not matched to a gene. From germline, CDR1 is LGHNA and CDR2 YSLEER. This CDR3 contains 15 residues. The CDR3 region has the DNA TGCGCCAGCAGCCAAGTCGGGACAGGGGTCTACGAGCAGTACTTC. It yields the protein CASSQVGTGVYEQYF.

In this sample, this clonotype turned up a few times. The V and J genes are TRBV12-5 and TRBJ1-1; TRBD1 matches 7 bases. The germline gives CDR1 LGHNT, CDR2 FRNRAP. The CDR3 has 16 amino acids. J gave up 2 bases and V 3 bases, and 9 bases lay outside the gene matches. The CDR3 here is CASGFFRTGANTEAFF. As DNA, the CDR3 is TGTGCTAGTGGTTTCTTCCGGACAGGAGCAAACACTGAAGCTTTCTTT. Complete variable domain (other parts from reference TRBV12-5 and TRBJ1-1): DARVTQTPRHKVTEMGQEVTMRCQPILGHNTVFWYRQTMMQGLELLAYFRNRAPLDDSGMPKDRFSAEMPDATLATLKIQPSEPRDSAVYFCASGFFRTGANTEAFFGQGTRLTVV.

The rearrangement uses TRBV3-1 and TRBJ2-5, with TRBD1 matching over 8 bases. The junction had 10 bases not matched to a gene; V was cut back by 5 bases and J by 5 bases. Germline loops: CDR1 LGHDT, CDR2 YNNKEL (reference sequence). This CDR3 region has 15 residues. The CDR3 spells CASSLQGGHGETQYF. As DNA, the CDR3 is TGTGCCAGCAGCTTACAGGGGGGTCACGGGGAGACCCAGTACTTC.

This clonotype has ten or more counts. The chain recombines TRBV4-1 with TRBJ2-7, with 10 nucleotides matching TRBD2. V lost 0 bases and J lost 4; bases outside the gene matches: 6. Germline V gene sequence: CDR1 MGHRA, CDR2 YSYEKL. This CDR3 comprises 16 residues. The CDR3 reads CASSQEPLAGWYEQYF. The CDR3 nucleotides are TGCGCCAGCAGCCAAGAGCCACTAGCGGGGTGGTACGAGCAGTACTTC.

The chain has TRBV9 and TRBJ2-3, with 10 positions matching TRBD2. V dropped 3 bases and J dropped 3; count of bases not matched to a gene: 7. The CDR3 runs to 16 residues. Germline CDR1 reads SGDLS; CDR2 reads YYNGEE. CDR3 in DNA: TGTGCCAGCAGCGCCGAGCCGGGACTAGCGACAGATACGCAGTATTTT. Amino acids: CASSAEPGLATDTQYF.

V gene TRBV29-1 combines with J gene TRBJ1-1, with 7 positions matching TRBD1. CDR1 and CDR2 from the germline V gene are SQVTM and ANQGSEA. The CDR3 is made up of 10 amino acids. The V segment lost 6 bases and the J segment 8 bases; nucleotides outside the gene matches: 3. Written as DNA, the CDR3 is TGCAGCGTCCGACAGGGCGAAGCTTTCTTT. This sequence encodes CSVRQGEAFF.

This clonotype was detected ten times or more. The chain combines TRBV7-2 with TRBJ1-5; 11 bases fit TRBD1. The CDR3 has 16 amino acids. With V trimmed by 4 bases and J by 6 bases, 8 bases remained unmatched. CDR1 is SGHTA, CDR2 FQGNSA, per germline. The CDR3 spells CASSSQDRGPGQPQHF. In DNA, the CDR3 is TGTGCCAGCAGCTCGCAGGACAGGGGGCCTGGTCAGCCCCAGCATTTT.

This clonotype turned up a few times. The rearrangement joins TRBV7-8 to TRBJ2-2, with a tentative D call TRBD2 (7 bases). V lost 2 bases and J lost 6, with 13 bases in between. CDR1 and CDR2 (germline): SGHVS, FQNEAQ. The CDR3 is made up of 15 amino acids. CDR3 in DNA: TGTGCCAGCAGCTTAAGGGGGAGGGCCTCCGGGGAGCTGTTTTTT. Its translation: CASSLRGRASGELFF.

This clonotype was picked up a small number of times. An end of the junction does not agree with germline; a read error may underlie this. J is TRBJ2-7 and V is TRBV14; no clear D gene. Germline values: CDR1 SGHDN, CDR2 FVKESK. This CDR3 comprises 15 residues. CDR3 sequence (DNA): TGTGCCAGCAGCCAAGACGGTCACTTCTCCCACGAGCAGTACTTC. Its translation is CASSQDGHFSHEQYF.

This clonotype was detected ten times or more. V and J are TRBV7-6 and TRBJ1-2, with D hard to call. The germline CDR1 and CDR2 sequences are SGHVS and FNYEAQ. The V end lost 1 base, the J end lost 2 bases, and 8 bases lay between the germline ends. CDR3 size: 14 residues. CDR3: CASSLDPGNYGYTF. CDR3 bases: TGTGCCAGCAGCTTAGATCCGGGAAACTATGGCTACACCTTC.

This clonotype turned up a few times. The chain joins TRBV29-1 to TRBJ2-2; D may be TRBD2 (6 bases). V lost 7 bases and J lost 4, with 16 bases in between. There are 14 residues in the CDR3. Germline CDR1 SQVTM, CDR2 ANQGSEA. CDR3 loop: CSARRTGVTGELFF. The CDR3 nucleotides read TGCAGCGCCCGCCGCACGGGGGTCACCGGGGAGCTGTTTTTT.

The chain is built from TRBV7-9 and TRBJ1-4, with D maybe TRBD1 (6 bases). The CDR3 totals 15 residues. V gave up 5 bases and J gave up 4 bases, with 14 bases separating them. Germline CDR1 reads SEHNR; CDR2 reads FQNEAQ (reference sequence). The DNA for the CDR3 is TGTGCCAGCAGCAGCCGGGACACCGATAATGAAAAACTGTTTTTT. Translating gives CASSSRDTDNEKLFF.

The rearrangement links TRBV6-2 or TRBV6-3 to TRBJ1-6; D remains unclear. The V and J ends lost 7 bases and 7 bases respectively, with 14 bases between them. Germline V gene sequence: CDR1 MNHEY, CDR2 SVGEGT. This CDR3 comprises 14 residues. The CDR3: CASTHGLGNSPLHF. The CDR3 DNA follows: TGTGCCAGCACGCACGGGCTCGGAAATTCACCCCTCCACTTT.

The chain combines TRBV9 with TRBJ2-3, with TRBD2 identical over 9 bases. CDR1 is SGDLS, CDR2 YYNGEE, per germline. The CDR3 runs to 17 residues. Unmatched junction bases numbered 7, after V lost 0 bases and J lost 2 bases. The CDR3 protein is CASSVDPSGVSTDTQYF. CDR3 sequence (DNA): TGTGCCAGCAGCGTAGATCCTAGCGGGGTGTCCACAGATACGCAGTATTTT.

This clonotype occurred many times. This chain uses TRBV7-8 with TRBJ1-2; D unresolved. Trimming removed 3 bases from V and 2 bases from J, with 7 bases in between. CDR1 and CDR2 (germline): SGHVS, FQNEAQ. The CDR3 totals 13 residues. The CDR3 DNA reads TGTGCCAGCAGCTTTAAACAGAACTATGGCTACACCTTC. Translating it yields CASSFKQNYGYTF.

The table lists this clonotype with many counts. The chain joins TRBV7-9 to TRBJ2-5; 9 bases fit TRBD1. V was pared by 2 bases and J by 5 bases, with 9 bases of the junction left unmatched. This CDR3 is built from 16 residues. Germline CDR1 reads SEHNR; CDR2 reads FQNEAQ (reference sequence). The CDR3 reads CASSLIRGQGIETQYF. CDR3 in DNA: TGTGCCAGCAGCTTAATTCGAGGACAGGGGATTGAGACCCAGTACTTC.

This clonotype has ten or more counts. This rearrangement joins TRBV10-3 to TRBJ2-3; D remains ambiguous. CDR3 length equals 15 residues. CDR1 is ENHRY and CDR2 is SYGVKD in the germline V gene. Trimming shortened V by 3 bases and J by 2 bases, and 12 bases separated the two germline ends. The CDR3 DNA follows: TGTGCCATCAGTGAATTTAGGAGTACCACAGATACGCAGTATTTT. Translated, it gives CAISEFRSTTDTQYF.

This clonotype has a handful of counts. The junction does not match germline at one end; this may be a read error. V is TRBV7-9 and J is TRBJ2-1; TRBD2 matches 12 bases. This CDR3 is built from 15 residues. Looked up from germline, CDR1 is SEHNR and CDR2 is FQNEAQ (reference sequence). CDR3 loop: CASSPGTSGYTEQFF. The CDR3 bases are TGTGCCAGCAGCCCTGGGACTAGCGGGTACACTGAGCAGTTCTTC.

This rearrangement joins TRBV27 to TRBJ2-7; no firm D call. There are 15 residues in the CDR3. V was cut by 4 bases and J by 2 bases, with 15 bases left in between. CDR1 and CDR2 (germline): MNHEY, SMNVEV (reference sequence). The CDR3, as DNA: TGTGCCAGCAGTTCCTCTGCGGCCTCCCCCTACGAGCAGTACTTC. Protein sequence: CASSSSAASPYEQYF.

This clonotype was detected many times. This chain connects TRBV27 to TRBJ2-1; TRBD1 matches at 9 bases. Germline V gives CDR1 MNHEY, CDR2 SMNVEV (reference sequence). With V trimmed by 5 bases and J by 0 bases, 2 bases remained unmatched. This CDR3 spans 15 amino acids. This CDR3 is CASSTQGASYNEQFF. The CDR3 DNA is TGTGCCAGCAGTACACAGGGGGCCTCCTACAATGAGCAGTTCTTC.

The chain is built from TRBV5-1 and TRBJ2-1; D gene uncertain. The CDR3 length is 16 residues. Germline loops: CDR1 SGHRS, CDR2 YFSETQ. The V end was cut by 0 bases, the J end by 8 bases, with 18 bases between. The CDR3 loop is CASSLVSRTFSDEQFF. CDR3 DNA: TGCGCCAGCAGCTTGGTCAGTCGGACCTTCTCCGATGAGCAGTTCTTC.

This clonotype was detected ten times or more. The chain carries TRBV12-3 or TRBV12-4 and TRBJ2-1; D perhaps matches TRBD1 (6 bases). Trimming stripped 1 base from V and 7 bases from J, with 14 bases between. The CDR3 has 15 amino acids. CDR3 nucleotide sequence: TGTGCCAGCAGTTTAGGTTGGCAGGGGAAAAATGAGCAGTTCTTC. Amino acid sequence: CASSLGWQGKNEQFF.

This rearrangement joins TRBV10-1 to TRBJ1-5; 7 nucleotides align to TRBD1. Germline V gene data show CDR1 as WNHNN and CDR2 as SYGVQD (reference sequence). Unmatched junction bases numbered 5, after V lost 6 bases and J lost 0 bases. There are 15 residues in the CDR3. The CDR3 bases are TGCGCCAGCAGCGACAGGGCCCTTAGCAATCAGCCCCAGCATTTT. Residues: CASSDRALSNQPQHF.

The J gene is TRBJ1-4, the V gene TRBV6-6; D gene uncertain. CDR1 and CDR2 (germline): MNHNY, SVGAGI (reference sequence). This CDR3 has 12 residues. Deletions cut 2 bases from V and 7 bases from J, with 5 bases between. The CDR3 nucleotides read TGTGCCAGCAGTTACGGAGCTGAAAAACTGTTTTTT. Amino acid sequence: CASSYGAEKLFF.

This clonotype was seen more than once but under ten times. This rearrangement joins TRBV5-6 to TRBJ2-1; TRBD1 agrees at 9 bases. The V gene's germline CDR1 is SGHDT and CDR2 YYEEEE. With V trimmed by 4 bases and J by 9 bases, 11 bases remained unmatched. This CDR3 comprises 15 residues. The CDR3 DNA reads TGTGCCAGCAGCCTGGGGGACAGGGTTGACAGTGAGCAGTTCTTC. Residues: CASSLGDRVDSEQFF.